These T cell receptor beta chains were read from a single sample in a study of CD8 T cells in ankylosing spondylitis. TCRdb processed the 5' RACE reads anew with MiXCR; each CDR3 protein has one entry. Of about 100,000 distinct CDR3 sequences listed, roughly 8.3% are singletons. What was sequenced was blood, either unsorted or a sorted T cell fraction (not recorded which). The source of these receptors is a male donor with ankylosing spondylitis or in good health (not recorded which). The CDR3 runs from the conserved cysteine through the conserved F or W. D genes are given only for firm matches. Only some rows state a clone size, as once, few, many or a class for expanded clones.

d_gene	v_gene	abundance	j_gene	CDR3aa	CDR3nt
.	TRBV7-2	few	TRBJ2-2	CASSFGGELFF	TGTGCCAGCAGCTTTGGCGGGGAGCTGTTTTTT
.	TRBV12-3/TRBV12-4	many	TRBJ2-7	CASSFGVAYEQYF	TGTGCCAGCAGTTTTGGGGTGGCCTACGAGCAGTACTTC
TRBD1	TRBV20-1	many	TRBJ1-5	CSATGQGNQPQHF	TGCAGTGCAACCGGACAGGGCAATCAGCCCCAGCATTTT
.	TRBV29-1	many	TRBJ1-4	CSVWAGEKLFF	TGCAGCGTTTGGGCAGGTGAAAAACTGTTTTTT
.	TRBV7-9	many	TRBJ1-5	CASSLGGNNQPQHF	TGTGCCAGCAGCCTTGGGGGGAACAATCAGCCCCAGCATTTT
TRBD2	TRBV20-1	many	TRBJ2-3	CSAREDHSGRGDTQYF	TGCAGTGCTAGAGAGGATCATAGCGGGAGGGGTGATACGCAGTATTTT
.	TRBV5-1	many	TRBJ1-1	CASSLEGFMNTEAFF	TGCGCCAGCAGCTTGGAGGGCTTCATGAACACTGAAGCTTTCTTT
.	TRBV29-1	many	TRBJ1-1	CSAIHSHTEAFF	TGCAGCGCGATCCACAGCCACACTGAAGCTTTCTTT
.	TRBV5-1	many	TRBJ2-7	CASSNDGTSLEQYF	TGCGCCAGCAGCAACGACGGGACCTCCCTAGAGCAGTACTTC
.	TRBV20-1	many	TRBJ1-6	CSARDGGISSPLHF	TGCAGTGCCCGGGACGGCGGCATTAGTTCACCCCTCCACTTT
.	TRBV5-1	many	TRBJ2-1	CASSTKGNEQFF	TGCGCCAGCAGCACGAAGGGCAATGAGCAGTTCTTC
.	TRBV14	many	TRBJ1-5	CASSPLRQRGNQPQHF	TGTGCCAGCAGCCCCCTCCGACAGCGGGGTAATCAGCCCCAGCATTTT
TRBD2	TRBV6-2/TRBV6-3	few	TRBJ2-2	CASNGLATGELFF	TGTGCCAGCAATGGACTAGCTACCGGGGAGCTGTTTTTT
.	TRBV5-1	many	TRBJ1-5	CASSSTGVGQPQHF	TGCGCCAGCAGCTCAACAGGAGTGGGTCAGCCCCAGCATTTT
.	TRBV4-3	many	TRBJ2-3	CASSQDGAGEIDTQYF	TGCGCCAGCAGCCAAGACGGCGCCGGGGAGATAGATACGCAGTATTTT
TRBD2	TRBV3-1	many	TRBJ2-7	CASSQDPSGRGYEQYF	TGTGCCAGCAGCCAAGATCCGAGCGGGAGGGGTTACGAGCAGTACTTC
TRBD2	TRBV2	many	TRBJ2-3	CASSGTSGRVGDTQYF	TGTGCCAGCAGTGGGACTAGCGGGAGGGTCGGAGATACGCAGTATTTT
.	TRBV27	many	TRBJ2-2	CASSRGQNTGELFF	TGTGCCAGCAGTAGAGGGCAGAACACCGGGGAGCTGTTTTTT
.	TRBV18	many	TRBJ2-1	CASSPGGDEQFF	TGTGCCAGCTCACCAGGGGGCGATGAGCAGTTCTTC
.	TRBV7-2	.	TRBJ1-1	CASSLGRLEAFF	TGTGCCAGCAGCTTGGGCAGACTTGAAGCTTTCTTT
.	TRBV18	many	TRBJ2-3	CASSANRESADTQYF	TGTGCCAGCTCGGCTAACAGGGAATCAGCAGATACGCAGTATTTT
.	TRBV7-2	many	TRBJ2-1	CASSLGRLYYNEQFF	TGTGCCAGCAGCTTAGGCAGACTCTATTACAATGAGCAGTTCTTC
.	TRBV21-1	many	TRBJ2-6	CASTPPGKSTGANVLTF	TGTGCCAGCACCCCTCCCGGGAAGAGCACTGGGGCCAACGTCCTGACTTTC
.	TRBV2	many	TRBJ1-5	CASSGELNQPQHF	TGTGCCAGCAGTGGGGAGCTTAATCAGCCCCAGCATTTT
TRBD1	TRBV5-5	many	TRBJ1-2	CASSSMTGTGFGYTF	TGTGCCAGCAGCTCAATGACCGGGACAGGGTTTGGCTACACCTTC
.	TRBV29-1	many	TRBJ2-3	CSLRSGVRTDTQYF	TGCAGCCTTCGTTCAGGGGTTCGCACAGATACGCAGTATTTT
.	TRBV6-2/TRBV6-3	many	TRBJ2-7	CATEPTDDSYEQYF	TGTGCCACCGAACCGACAGACGATTCCTACGAGCAGTACTTC
.	TRBV20-1	few	TRBJ2-1	CSARGLYNEQFF	TGCAGTGCTAGAGGACTCTACAATGAGCAGTTCTTC
.	TRBV12-3/TRBV12-4	.	TRBJ1-4	CASMRGNEKLFF	TGTGCCAGCATGAGGGGGAATGAAAAACTGTTTTTT
TRBD2	TRBV11-1	.	TRBJ2-1	CASSYLPSSGGVQGNEQFF	TGTGCCAGCAGTTATCTCCCGTCTAGCGGGGGGGTTCAGGGCAATGAGCAGTTCTTC
TRBD2	TRBV4-3	many	TRBJ2-2	CASSQDPFAGGNTGELFF	TGCGCCAGCAGCCAAGATCCTTTTGCGGGGGGGAACACCGGGGAGCTGTTTTTT
TRBD2	TRBV29-1	many	TRBJ2-7	CSVSSGFDEQYF	TGCAGCGTTTCTAGCGGATTCGACGAGCAGTACTTC
.	TRBV12-5	many	TRBJ2-2	CASGYENTGELFF	TGTGCTAGTGGTTACGAGAACACCGGGGAGCTGTTTTTT
.	TRBV18	many	TRBJ1-1	CASSLGDTEAFF	TGTGCCAGCTCACTGGGGGACACTGAAGCTTTCTTT
.	TRBV7-8	many	TRBJ2-1	CASSLSSSSYNEQFF	TGTGCCAGCAGCTTATCGTCTAGCTCCTACAATGAGCAGTTCTTC
TRBD1	TRBV9	many	TRBJ2-2	CASSTFGTGAFTGELFF	TGTGCCAGCAGCACCTTCGGGACAGGGGCCTTTACCGGGGAGCTGTTTTTT
TRBD2	TRBV3-1	.	TRBJ2-1	CASRKRGGPVNEQFF	TGTGCCAGCAGAAAGCGGGGGGGCCCCGTAAATGAGCAGTTCTTC
.	TRBV7-3	.	TRBJ2-1	CASSLTQGGSSYNAQFF	TGTGCCAGCAGCTTAACCCAAGGCGGTAGCTCCTACAATGCGCAGTTCTTC
.	TRBV5-1	many	TRBJ2-2	CASSLRKGQNTGELFF	TGCGCCAGCAGCTTACGAAAGGGACAGAACACCGGGGAGCTGTTTTTT
.	TRBV10-3	many	TRBJ1-1	CAISEYQGRTEAFF	TGTGCCATCAGTGAGTATCAGGGAAGGACTGAAGCTTTCTTT
TRBD2	TRBV5-1	many	TRBJ2-2	CASSLGTGTSVMGELFF	TGCGCCAGCAGCTTGGGGACCGGGACTAGCGTGATGGGGGAGCTGTTTTTT
TRBD1	TRBV14	many	TRBJ2-1	CASSPLGQGVNEQFF	TGTGCCAGCAGCCCCCTGGGACAGGGAGTCAATGAGCAGTTCTTC
.	TRBV6-6	many	TRBJ2-3	CASTVLDTQYF	TGTGCCAGCACTGTATTAGATACGCAGTATTTT
.	TRBV19	.	TRBJ2-6	CAVRAGANVLTF	TGTGCCGTGAGGGCCGGGGCCAACGTCCTGACTTTC
.	TRBV19	few	TRBJ1-5	CASSIVEGAGNQPQHF	TGTGCCAGTAGTATAGTGGAGGGCGCGGGGAATCAGCCCCAGCATTTT
TRBD2	TRBV20-1	many	TRBJ2-7	CSATLLAGGYEQYF	TGCAGTGCTACGCTACTAGCGGGGGGGTACGAGCAGTACTTC
.	TRBV9	many	TRBJ1-1	CASSAGRQTEAFF	TGTGCCAGCAGCGCGGGAAGACAGACTGAAGCTTTCTTT
TRBD1	TRBV20-1	many	TRBJ1-5	CSAIDSRDRAKDQPQHF	TGCAGTGCTATAGATTCCCGGGACAGGGCAAAAGATCAGCCCCAGCATTTT
TRBD2	TRBV11-2	once	TRBJ2-3	CASSLWSRAGGLADTQYF	TGTGCCAGCAGCTTATGGTCCAGGGCGGGAGGGCTGGCAGATACGCAGTATTTT
TRBD1	TRBV9	many	TRBJ2-2	CASSSHRGEANTGELFF	TGTGCCAGCAGCTCCCACAGGGGTGAAGCGAACACCGGGGAGCTGTTTTTT
TRBD2	TRBV20-1	many	TRBJ2-5	CSARHSGGFGTQYF	TGCAGTGCTAGACATAGCGGGGGGTTTGGGACCCAGTACTTC